What follows are 24 T cell receptor beta chains derived from one specimen sequenced in a study of blood T cells in healthy people across ages. Alongside a J-beta primer mix, a sample-barcoded 5' primer served in a second PCR lasting roughly 7 to 11 cycles. TCRdb analysed the 5' RACE reads with MiXCR anew, one entry per CDR3 protein. The data hold hundreds of thousands of distinct CDR3 sequences, with roughly 58% observed a single time. Sequencing input: blood. Every receptor here comes from a man between 60 and 70 years old in good health.

This rearrangement joins TRBV4-2 to TRBJ2-5; TRBD2 aligns across 7 bases. Per the germline V gene, CDR1 is LGHNA and CDR2 is YNFKEQ. CDR3 length: 16 amino acids. The trim removed 4 bases at V and 1 base at J, leaving 9 bases unmatched. The CDR3 DNA reads TGTGCCAGCAGCCCCTCCGGGGGGAACCCCCAAGAGACCCAGTACTTC. Encoded protein: CASSPSGGNPQETQYF.

V usage is TRBV7-9 and J usage is TRBJ2-4, with 11 bases fitting TRBD1. The end of the DNA fits TRBJ2-7 better, so the J call may be wrong. The CDR3 is made up of 17 amino acids. The germline V gene has CDR1 SEHNR and CDR2 FQNEAQ (reference sequence). In DNA, the CDR3 is TGTGCCAGCAGCTTCGGAACCCCCGGACAGGGGGCGTACGAGCAGTACTTC. The encoded protein is CASSFGTPGQGAYEQYF.

This clonotype appeared a few times. The rearrangement links TRBV2 to TRBJ1-2, with no clear D. Germline CDR1 SNHLY, CDR2 FYNNEI. This CDR3 has 15 residues. V dropped 7 bases and J dropped 1 base, with 16 bases sitting between them. The CDR3 loop is CASTPVAVVNYGYTF. CDR3 bases: TGTGCCAGCACGCCCGTAGCAGTTGTTAACTATGGCTACACCTTC. Based on the CDR3 plus reference TRBV2 and TRBJ1-2, the full variable domain is EPEVTQTPSHQVTQMGQEVILRCVPISNHLYFYWYRQILGQKVEFLVSFYNNEISEKSEIFDDQFSVERPDGSNFTLKIRSTKLEDSAMYFCASTPVAVVNYGYTFGSGTRLTVV.

This clonotype was found a few times. This chain uses TRBV27 with TRBJ2-6, with D hard to call. Germline CDR1 reads MNHEY; CDR2 reads SMNVEV (reference sequence). The CDR3 runs 17 residues. Trimming removed 4 bases from V and 0 bases from J, with 13 bases in between. The CDR3: CASSWQGPSSGANVLTF. The CDR3 DNA follows: TGTGCCAGCAGTTGGCAAGGGCCTAGCTCTGGGGCCAACGTCCTGACTTTC.

This clonotype was recorded a few times. The chain couples TRBV6-2 or TRBV6-3 to TRBJ2-5; D unclear. Germline V lookup: CDR1 MNHEY, CDR2 SVGEGT. CDR3 length equals 13 residues. Between the trimmed V and J ends, which lost 6 bases and 4 bases, there was a span of 12 bases. Here the CDR3 DNA reads TGTGCCAGCAGGGGTACAAGTCGAGAGACCCAGTACTTC. Translating it yields CASRGTSRETQYF.

The rearrangement joins TRBV5-1 to TRBJ2-1, with D unresolved. This CDR3 comprises 12 residues. Trimming cost V 7 bases and J 6 bases, with 11 bases left between them. Looked up from germline, CDR1 is SGHRS and CDR2 is YFSETQ. The CDR3 sequence is CASAPQSNEQFF. The CDR3 DNA is TGCGCCAGCGCCCCTCAAAGCAATGAGCAGTTCTTC.

The V gene is TRBV12-3 or TRBV12-4, the J gene TRBJ1-1; D call uncertain. CDR3 length equals 12 residues. V was clipped by 3 bases and J by 2 bases, with 4 bases between them. CDR3 sequence: CASSFLNTEAFF. The CDR3, as DNA: TGTGCCAGCAGTTTTCTCAACACTGAAGCTTTCTTT.

The V and J genes are TRBV20-1 and TRBJ2-2, with 7 bases matching TRBD1. Trimming at V came to 2 bases and at J to 1 base, leaving 7 bases not matched to a gene. The CDR3 covers 16 residues. The germline V gene has CDR1 DFQATT and CDR2 SNEGSKA (reference sequence). The CDR3 DNA reads as TGCAGTGCTAGATCGTCGGGACAGAAGAACACCGGGGAGCTGTTTTTT. Translated, it gives CSARSSGQKNTGELFF.

This clonotype was observed once. The gene calls are TRBV3-1 and TRBJ1-5; TRBD1 might be the D (6 bases). The V end lost 1 base, the J end lost 4 bases, and 14 bases lay between the germline ends. Germline values: CDR1 LGHDT, CDR2 YNNKEL (reference sequence). This CDR3 comprises 16 residues. This CDR3 reads CASSQGRDNGNQPQHF. DNA of the CDR3: TGTGCCAGCAGCCAAGGGAGGGACAATGGTAATCAGCCCCAGCATTTT.

V and J are TRBV10-3 and TRBJ2-5; TRBD1 aligns across 9 bases. V was pared by 6 bases and J by 9 bases, with 14 bases of the junction left unmatched. Looked up from germline, CDR1 is ENHRY and CDR2 is SYGVKD. This CDR3 comprises 15 residues. CDR3 nucleotides: TGTGCCATCAGCCTCGGACAGGGGACCGGGCAACCCCAGTACTTC. The encoded protein is CAISLGQGTGQPQYF.

This rearrangement joins TRBV5-5 to TRBJ2-5, with D tentatively TRBD1 or TRBD2 (5 bases each). CDR3 length: 19 amino acids. V shed 1 base and J shed 7 bases, with 29 bases lying between them. The V gene's germline CDR1 is SGHKS and CDR2 YYEKEE (reference sequence). The CDR3 DNA sequence: TGTGCCAGCAGCTTGAAACTAGGATTGGGGACGGACCCCCTTCGGACCCAGTACTTC. Its translation is CASSLKLGLGTDPLRTQYF.

The CDR3: CATSYRVSKSNTEAFF. The CDR3 coding sequence is TGTGCCACCAGCTACAGGGTTTCCAAGTCTAACACTGAAGCTTTCTTT. The V call is TRBV15, the J call TRBJ1-1; tentative D call: TRBD1 (6 bases). Trimming cost V 5 bases and J 2 bases, with 18 bases left between them. This CDR3 is built from 16 residues. Germline CDR1 reads LNHNV; CDR2 reads YYDKDF (reference sequence).

The V gene is TRBV9, the J gene TRBJ2-6, with D unclear. The CDR3 runs to 17 residues. Germline V CDR1 and CDR2: SGDLS, YYNGEE. V gave up 3 bases and J gave up 4 bases, with 17 bases separating them. The CDR3 is CASSGSLGANGANVLTF. Here the CDR3 DNA reads TGTGCCAGCAGCGGGAGCCTGGGCGCGAACGGGGCCAACGTCCTGACTTTC.

The genes are TRBV4-1 and TRBJ2-1, with TRBD2 matching over 10 bases. The CDR3 has 17 amino acids. With V trimmed by 5 bases and J by 9 bases, 16 bases remained unmatched. CDR1 MGHRA and CDR2 YSYEKL come from the germline V gene. In DNA form, the CDR3 reads TGCGCCAGCAGCACAATCCAGGAGCGGGGGGGCCGGGTTGAGCAGTTCTTC. Translation: CASSTIQERGGRVEQFF.

The chain is built from TRBV29-1 and TRBJ2-3; D may be TRBD1 (7 bases). Germline CDR1 and CDR2: SQVTM and ANQGSEA. The CDR3 runs 14 residues. The ends were cut back, 4 bases at V and 4 bases at J, with 15 bases in the middle. The CDR3 DNA reads as TGCAGCGTTGCAGGGGGGAAGGGCGCAGATACGCAGTATTTT. Translating gives CSVAGGKGADTQYF.

This chain joins TRBV12-3 or TRBV12-4 and TRBJ2-7; possible D gene TRBD2, 6 bases. The DNA end favors TRBJ2-5, so the J call may be wrong. The length of the CDR3 is 12 residues. This chain's CDR3 is CASSMEGRTQYF. DNA for the CDR3: TGTGCCAGCAGCATGGAGGGTCGGACCCAGTACTTC.

The chain has TRBV21-1 and TRBJ2-3; the listed D gene, TRBD1, was not tested against the DNA. TRBV21-1 is a known pseudogene. The CDR3 contains 16 residues. CDR3 DNA: TGTGCCAGCACCACGCCGGGACCCCTTGGGGGAGATACGCAGTATTTT. This translates into CASTTPGPLGGDTQYF.

The rearrangement joins TRBV13 to TRBJ2-5; 8 bases agree with TRBD2. The CDR3 totals 14 residues. Germline CDR1 PRHDT, CDR2 FYEKMQ (reference sequence). V shed 5 bases and J 4 bases; nucleotides not matched to a gene: 6. CDR3 sequence: CASSGLAVGETQYF. CDR3 nucleotide sequence: TGTGCCAGCAGCGGACTAGCAGTAGGAGAGACCCAGTACTTC.

The CDR3 is CASSLDMDRPFSNQPQHF. The CDR3 DNA reads TGTGCCAGCAGCTTAGATATGGACAGACCCTTTAGCAATCAGCCCCAGCATTTT. The V call is TRBV11-3, the J call TRBJ1-5; tentatively, D is TRBD1 (6 bases). The CDR3 is made up of 18 amino acids. Trimming cost V 0 bases and J 0 bases, with 15 bases left between them. Germline V lookup: CDR1 SGHNT, CDR2 YENEEA.

The gene calls are TRBV6-6 and TRBJ2-7; no firm D call. This CDR3 is 13 amino acids long. Germline V gene sequence: CDR1 MNHNY, CDR2 SVGAGI (reference sequence). Trimming shortened V by 6 bases and J by 1 base, and 10 bases separated the two germline ends. CDR3 sequence (DNA): TGTGCCAGCAGAAACGGCATGTCCTACGAGCAGTACTTC. Amino acids: CASRNGMSYEQYF.

The chain links TRBV6-5 to TRBJ2-5, with D tentatively TRBD1 (6 bases). The CDR3 runs 13 residues. CDR1 and CDR2 from the germline V gene are MNHEY and SVGAGI. V was shortened by 5 bases and J by 3 bases, with 10 bases between the two germline ends. The CDR3 spells CASSQQGEETQYF. CDR3 bases: TGTGCCAGCAGTCAACAGGGAGAAGAGACCCAGTACTTC.

The chain recombines TRBV15 with TRBJ2-6; 8 positions match TRBD1. Per germline, CDR1 LNHNV and CDR2 YYDKDF (reference sequence). CDR3 size: 17 residues. J was trimmed by 2 bases and V by 1 base; bases with no gene match: 4. CDR3 region: CATSRVTGATGANVLTF. The CDR3 DNA reads TGTGCCACCAGCAGAGTGACAGGGGCGACTGGGGCCAACGTCCTGACTTTC.

The rearrangement links TRBV20-1 to TRBJ2-7; 9 bases map to TRBD2. Trimming at V came to 4 bases and at J to 2 bases, leaving 3 bases not matched to a gene. CDR3 length equals 13 residues. Germline V gene sequence: CDR1 DFQATT, CDR2 SNEGSKA (reference sequence). The CDR3 DNA is TGCAGTGCTAATAGCGGGAGTACCTACGAGCAGTACTTC. Translating gives CSANSGSTYEQYF.

This clonotype was observed many times. The chain uses TRBV6-5 and TRBJ2-7; D remains ambiguous. Germline V gene lookup returns CDR1 MNHEY and CDR2 SVGAGI. CDR3 size: 15 residues. Deletions cut 2 bases from V and 2 bases from J, with 13 bases between. This CDR3 is CASSYASSRAYEQYF. The CDR3 nucleotides are TGTGCCAGCAGTTACGCCTCCTCTCGGGCCTACGAGCAGTACTTC.